Below, one T cell receptor (beta chain) is given with its context. The antigen is undetermined. Donors were drawn from the roughly 110-subject validation cohort, separate from the approximately 680-subject first cohort. The CDR3 is made up of 12 amino acids. Germline V gene data show CDR1 as MNHNS and CDR2 as SASEGT. V lost 7 bases, J lost 7 bases, and 10 bases lay in between. This entry belongs to a study of cytomegalovirus exposure and HLA in healthy donors. Study-wide results and caveats: Reports described diagnosis of cytomegalovirus status by the classifier as highly specific and sensitive. Cytomegalovirus-associated status was assigned to 164 TCR beta chains. Across donors, most TCRs were seen rarely, yet some public ones were widespread.

Assay used: immunoSEQ multiplex PCR; TCRdb lists only in-frame clones, some missing. Of about 200,000 clones in the sample, less than 85% were seen once. The receptor comes from a woman aged 18-29 years in good health and CMV-seronegative. Input material: PBMCs. The chain carries TRBV6-1 and TRBJ2-2; D is unclear. The CDR3 sequence is CASNIQDGELFF. CDR3 bases: TGTGCCAGCAATATACAAGACGGGGAGCTGTTTTTT.